A selection of T cell receptor beta chains follows, all from one sample in a study of T cells expressing NK-cell markers. TCRdb re-called the 5' RACE reads and gives one entry per CDR3 protein, without DNA. The sample table includes about 380,000 distinct CDR3 sequences. Sequencing was carried out using blood T cells: a sorted CD56 or NKG2C T cell subset, CD4+ or CD8+ T cells, or bulk PBMC T cells (not recorded which). Source of these receptors: a man aged 18 to 69 in good health. Both conserved end residues are part of each CDR3. The order of the fields is J gene, V gene, CDR3 protein.

TRBJ1-5,TRBV6-1,CASSGTHYSNQPQHF
TRBJ2-7,TRBV20-1,CSARQLRTGSEQYF
TRBJ1-4,TRBV6-5,CASSYQRTGGAELFF
TRBJ2-1,TRBV6-1,CASSDSWGRGQVVEQFF
TRBJ2-7,TRBV29-1,CSVVGFDEQYF
TRBJ1-1,TRBV5-1,CASRGRGTMNTEAFF
TRBJ2-1,TRBV24-1,CATSDPRQSVGNEQFF
TRBJ2-2,TRBV27,CASSSRPSGVAGELFF
TRBJ1-1,TRBV25-1,CASTQGRGPAFF
TRBJ2-1,TRBV6-5,CASSYPPPGTEQFF
TRBJ2-5,TRBV5-1,CASSFASKRQETQYF
TRBJ2-1,TRBV7-9,CASSPGQREQFF
TRBJ2-5,TRBV9,CASRTSGGLRGTQYF
TRBJ1-2,TRBV6-6,CASRGANYGYTF
TRBJ2-7,TRBV6-2/TRBV6-3,CASRVPGTGSYEQYF
TRBJ2-2,TRBV25-1,CASSTLSRNTGELFF
TRBJ2-3,TRBV2,CASSVGSGGPSTDTQYF
TRBJ2-1,TRBV20-1,CSASNPGGRDNEQFF
TRBJ2-2,TRBV4-2,CASSQGTGANTGELFF
TRBJ2-5,TRBV7-8,CASKPQGKGETQYF
TRBJ2-4,TRBV28,CASSIRGGRSKNIQYF
TRBJ2-7,TRBV28,CASSLTGTGRWEQYF
TRBJ1-5,TRBV6-5,CASSYQGWGSNQPQHF
TRBJ2-4,TRBV3-1,CASSQAQVGNIQYF
TRBJ2-2,TRBV12-3/TRBV12-4,CAAGQTSNTGELFF
TRBJ2-3,TRBV29-1,CSAARWGVAGLTDTQYF
TRBJ2-7,TRBV12-3/TRBV12-4,CASSSPESRGSTYEQYF
TRBJ1-2,TRBV11-2,CASSSAGPGTAYPYGYTF
TRBJ2-7,TRBV4-2,CASSQDLGTQLYEQYF
TRBJ1-1,TRBV6-4,CASSPGTGWGTEAFF
TRBJ2-7,TRBV6-5,CASSYSSGQVAEQYF
TRBJ1-6,TRBV10-3,CASTGTGDSPLHF
TRBJ1-2,TRBV7-2,CASSLSGQANYGYTF
TRBJ1-6,TRBV7-7,CASSRDLNSPLHF
TRBJ2-2,TRBV6-1,CASWGAEGVPGELFF
TRBJ1-2,TRBV20-1,CSAEPTGVGRGYTF
TRBJ1-6,TRBV3-1,CASSPLGGDSPLHF
TRBJ2-5,TRBV2,CASSDVAFQAAQYF
TRBJ1-5,TRBV6-5,CASSYDQARQPQHF
TRBJ2-1,TRBV5-6,CASRYGGASPYNEQFF
TRBJ1-2,TRBV3-1,CASSPYGSGYTF
TRBJ2-7,TRBV6-1,CASSRRAGTEAYEQYF
TRBJ2-7,TRBV10-3,CAIRGTGSHEQYF
TRBJ1-6,TRBV6-1,CASRPEGGPYSPLHF
TRBJ2-5,TRBV7-9,CASSLARRGGETQYF
TRBJ1-5,TRBV18,CASSAYRGSQPQHF
TRBJ2-1,TRBV20-1,CSAPTTSPFRRSNEQFF
TRBJ2-7,TRBV20-1,CSARSHSTGEYEQYF
TRBJ2-2,TRBV7-6,CASSLARGEGTGELFF
TRBJ1-4,TRBV6-5,CASSYPGRGGEKLFF
TRBJ2-7,TRBV29-1,CSVEGAGTPTYEQYF
TRBJ2-2,TRBV11-3,CASSSGQGAGELFF
TRBJ2-5,TRBV12-3/TRBV12-4,CASTPPGGTAKETQYF
TRBJ2-7,TRBV18,CASSSINRASEQYF
TRBJ2-1,TRBV5-1,CASSLQRGGYNEQFF
TRBJ1-4,TRBV15,CATSRDRAFEKLFF
TRBJ2-3,TRBV3-1,CASSSSTSPRQGHTQYF
TRBJ1-2,TRBV18,CASSREGVPGYTF
TRBJ1-3,TRBV10-3,CAITQSSGNTIYF
TRBJ1-2,TRBV28,CASNRGVGYGYTF